This T cell receptor (beta chain) was sequenced during a study of blood T cell repertoires in COVID-19. About the study: The United States, Italy and Spain supplied acute and convalescent COVID-19 samples. T cells, B-cell-depleted T cells, or PBMCs supplied cDNA or gDNA.

The table came from immunoSEQ multiplex PCR; TCRdb's copy has only in-frame clones and leaves some out. Seen here are tens of thousands of clones, 65% to 90% observed once, and the top ten hold around 2.5%. Germline V CDR1 and CDR2: ENHRY, SYGVKD. J was trimmed by 7 bases and V by 6 bases; bases with no gene match: 6. The CDR3 runs to 14 residues. The clonotype originates from a woman in her fifties or sixties with acute or convalescent COVID-19. The V gene is TRBV10-3, the J gene TRBJ1-6; 7 nucleotides align to TRBD1. What was sequenced was peripheral blood. DNA for the CDR3: TGTGCCATCAGGAAGACAGGGACAAATTCACCCCTCCACTTT. This codes for CAIRKTGTNSPLHF.